The 24 T cell receptor beta chains in this list originate from one sample, sequenced in a study of T cell responses to AZD1222 COVID-19 vaccine. Profiling relied on immunoSEQ multiplex PCR, and the TCRdb table lists in-frame clones only, not all of them. The sample carries about 120,000 clones, about 87% recorded once. The starting material was peripheral blood, obtained on day 0 of AZD1222 vaccination. The origin of the receptors is an adult in good health.

V is TRBV6-5 and J is TRBJ2-7, with D perhaps TRBD2 (6 bases). The germline V gene has CDR1 MNHEY and CDR2 SVGAGI. CDR3 size: 15 residues. The germline V and J ends were trimmed by 8 bases and 2 bases, with 19 bases remaining between them. The CDR3 DNA sequence: TGTGCCAGCCTCAGTGTAATCGGGAGCACCTACGAGCAGTACTTC. Encoded protein: CASLSVIGSTYEQYF.

The chain links TRBV19 to TRBJ2-5, with a tentative D call TRBD2 (6 bases). The germline gives CDR1 LNHDA, CDR2 SQIVND (reference sequence). The CDR3 has 14 residues. The ends were cut back, 3 bases at V and 7 bases at J, with 15 bases in the middle. The CDR3 sequence is CASSIEGRMGTQYF. Written as DNA, the CDR3 is TGTGCCAGTAGTATTGAGGGGAGGATGGGGACCCAGTACTTC.

CDR3: CASSARVQDYEQYF. As DNA, the CDR3 is TGTGCCAGTAGTGCCCGGGTCCAGGACTACGAGCAGTACTTC. The chain joins TRBV19 to TRBJ2-7; D not certain. CDR1 LNHDA and CDR2 SQIVND come from the germline V gene (reference sequence). The V gene lost 5 bases and the J gene lost 3 bases, with 14 bases spanning the gap. The CDR3 has 14 residues.

This sequence joins TRBV5-1 and TRBJ1-5, with a weak D call TRBD1 (5 bases). CDR1 is SGHRS, CDR2 YFSETQ, per germline. The CDR3 extends over 14 amino acids. Deletions cut 4 bases from V and 7 bases from J, with 15 bases between. The CDR3 protein is CASSHGQGGQPQHF. In nucleotides, the CDR3 is TGCGCCAGCAGCCACGGTCAGGGAGGACAGCCCCAGCATTTT.

The chain carries TRBV7-9 and TRBJ1-1; perhaps TRBD1 as D (6 bases). This CDR3 is built from 14 residues. Germline CDR1 reads SEHNR; CDR2 reads FQNEAQ (reference sequence). V shed 4 bases and J shed 7 bases, with 16 bases lying between them. CDR3 sequence (DNA): TGTGCCAGCAGCTCATGGGGACATAGGCTTGAAGCTTTCTTT. It translates to CASSSWGHRLEAFF.

Regarding this clone: Germline is not matched at one junction end, which may reflect a read error. J is TRBJ2-3 and V is TRBV3-1 (or the pseudogene TRBV3-2); 9 positions match TRBD2. Germline CDR1 is LGHDT and CDR2 is YNNKEL (reference sequence). The CDR3 is made up of 16 amino acids. The CDR3 sequence: CARSSGAGGRIDTQYF. The CDR3 DNA sequence: TGTGCCCGCAGCTCCGGGGCGGGGGGGCGCATCGATACGCAGTATTTT.

This chain connects TRBV5-1 to TRBJ2-7; TRBD1 is a possible D gene (6 bases). Per the germline V gene, CDR1 is SGHRS and CDR2 is YFSETQ. Trimming took off 5 bases at V and 1 base at J, with 16 bases between the two ends. The CDR3 sequence is 15 residues long. CDR3 nucleotide sequence: TGCGCCAGCAGGTATGAGGGACACGGGTCCTACGAGCAGTACTTC. The encoded protein is CASRYEGHGSYEQYF.

This chain uses TRBV6-1 with TRBJ1-2, with 9 bases aligning to TRBD1. The V segment lost 3 bases and the J segment 7 bases; nucleotides outside the gene matches: 18. The CDR3 has 18 residues. Germline-derived CDR1 and CDR2 are MNHNS and SASEGT. CDR3: CASSEFGTGSPILRGYTF. CDR3 DNA sequence: TGTGCCAGCAGTGAGTTCGGGACAGGGTCTCCTATATTGCGTGGCTACACCTTC.

This clone appeared a single time. This sequence joins TRBV19 and TRBJ2-4; D may be TRBD2 (6 bases). V shed 6 bases and J shed 3 bases, with 15 bases lying between them. Germline V gene sequence: CDR1 LNHDA, CDR2 SQIVND (reference sequence). The CDR3 has 15 amino acids. This CDR3 reads CASRDGQGGKNIQYF. The DNA of the CDR3 is TGTGCCAGTAGAGATGGTCAGGGAGGCAAAAACATTCAGTACTTC.

This chain links TRBV12-3 or TRBV12-4 with TRBJ1-1; no clear D. The CDR3 contains 12 residues. The V end was cut by 1 base, the J end by 4 bases, with 4 bases between. The CDR3 DNA sequence: TGTGCCAGCAGTTTAGTCTCCACTGAAGCTTTCTTT. It encodes CASSLVSTEAFF.

This chain links TRBV5-1 with TRBJ1-1; 7 bases align to TRBD1. With 7 bases clipped from V and 5 bases from J, the junction kept 14 bases outside the gene matches. The CDR3 runs to 15 residues. Looked up from germline, CDR1 is SGHRS and CDR2 is YFSETQ. CDR3 residues: CASYLEDRLRTEAFF. In nucleotides, the CDR3 is TGCGCCAGCTACTTGGAGGACAGGTTGCGAACTGAAGCTTTCTTT.

The CDR3 reads CASSDQGVEAFF. CDR3 coding DNA: TGCGCCAGCAGCGATCAGGGGGTTGAAGCTTTCTTT. This sequence joins TRBV5-1 and TRBJ1-1, with 7 bases aligning to TRBD1. The CDR3 is 12 amino acids. Germline V gene lookup returns CDR1 SGHRS and CDR2 YFSETQ. Trimming removed 4 bases from V and 7 bases from J; junction bases left unmatched: 4.

The chain employs TRBV19 and TRBJ1-4; D might be TRBD1 (6 bases). Germline V gene lookup returns CDR1 LNHDA and CDR2 SQIVND (reference sequence). V was pared by 5 bases and J by 4 bases, with 8 bases between. The CDR3 loop spans 13 amino acids. In nucleotides, the CDR3 is TGTGCCAGTAGTGGGGGCTATAATGAAAAACTGTTTTTT. Translation gives CASSGGYNEKLFF.

The chain is built from TRBV28 and TRBJ2-2, with D unclear. Germline CDR1 reads MDHEN; CDR2 reads SYDVKM. The germline V and J ends were trimmed by 6 bases and 8 bases, with 13 bases remaining between them. This CDR3 is built from 13 residues. For the CDR3, the DNA is TGTGCCAGCAGCGCCCGGACCATTGGGGAGCTGTTTTTT. Translated: CASSARTIGELFF. Looking up the rest from reference TRBV28 and TRBJ2-2 gives the full variable domain: DVKVTQSSRYLVKRTGEKVFLECVQDMDHENMFWYRQDPGLGLRLIYFSYDVKMKEKGDIPEGYSVSREKKERFSLILESASTNQTSMYLCASSARTIGELFFGEGSRLTVL.

The chain couples TRBV27 to TRBJ2-6, with D hard to call. V was trimmed by 3 bases and J by 5 bases, leaving 5 bases between them. This CDR3 comprises 13 residues. The germline gives CDR1 MNHEY, CDR2 SMNVEV (reference sequence). The CDR3: CASSFDRANVLTF. The CDR3 bases are TGTGCCAGCAGTTTCGATCGGGCCAACGTCCTGACTTTC.

The CDR3 DNA sequence: TGTGCCAGCAGCTTAGGTAGCGGGACCCCCTACGAGCAGTACTTC. Protein sequence: CASSLGSGTPYEQYF. This chain uses TRBV13 with TRBJ2-7, with 8 bases identical to TRBD2. Germline CDR1 is PRHDT and CDR2 is FYEKMQ (reference sequence). V dropped 0 bases and J dropped 2; count of bases not matched to a gene: 3. The CDR3 is 15 residues long. Full variable domain (rest looked up from reference TRBV13 and TRBJ2-7): AAGVIQSPRHLIKEKRETATLKCYPIPRHDTVYWYQQGPGQDPQFLISFYEKMQSDKGSIPDRFSAQQFSDYHSELNMSSLELGDSALYFCASSLGSGTPYEQYFGPGTRLTVT.

The rearrangement uses TRBV4-1 and TRBJ2-4; 13 positions agree with TRBD2. V trimming: 5 bases; J trimming: 1 base; junction bases outside the gene matches: 8. Germline V CDR1 and CDR2: MGHRA, YSYEKL. The CDR3 runs 18 residues. CDR3 nucleotides: TGCGCCAGCAGCGATGGACTAGCGGGAGTCGTTGCCAAAAACATTCAGTACTTC. It yields the protein CASSDGLAGVVAKNIQYF.

CDR3 nucleotide sequence: TGTGCCAGCAGCTTGGGAAACAGGGGGAACACCGGGGAGCTGTTTTTT. Protein: CASSLGNRGNTGELFF. This chain joins TRBV7-9 and TRBJ2-2, with TRBD1 matching over 7 bases. Germline V gives CDR1 SEHNR, CDR2 FQNEAQ (reference sequence). The ends lost 3 bases at V and 1 base at J; junction bases unmatched: 5. This CDR3 is 16 amino acids long.

Notes on this clone: Other DNA sequences of this sample code for an identical CDR3. J is TRBJ1-2 and V is TRBV6-5, with a weak D call TRBD1 (5 bases). The CDR3 is made up of 14 amino acids. Trimming cost V 0 bases and J 6 bases, with 11 bases left between them. Germline V gives CDR1 MNHEY, CDR2 SVGAGI. CDR3 sequence (DNA): TGTGCCAGCAGTTACTCTGGGCAGGGAAATGGCTACACCTTC. It specifies CASSYSGQGNGYTF.

The chain combines TRBV2 with TRBJ1-2; D ambiguous. CDR1 and CDR2 from the germline V gene are SNHLY and FYNNEI. This CDR3 is 12 amino acids long. Trimming took 5 bases from V and 2 from J, leaving 6 bases between them. DNA of the CDR3: TGTGCCAGCAGTACAGCGAACTATGGCTACACCTTC. Amino acid sequence: CASSTANYGYTF.

This chain links TRBV18 with TRBJ2-4; TRBD1 matches 7 bases. The CDR3 extends over 13 amino acids. CDR1 is KGHSH, CDR2 LQKENI, per germline. The ends lost 2 bases at V and 5 bases at J; junction bases unmatched: 0. Here the CDR3 reads CASSPGQENIQYF. The CDR3, as DNA: TGTGCCAGCTCACCAGGACAGGAAAACATTCAGTACTTC.

The rearrangement joins TRBV14 to TRBJ2-7; 9 bases are a match to TRBD1. The junction had 22 bases not matched to a gene; V was cut back by 2 bases and J by 2 bases. Germline assignment: CDR1 SGHDN and CDR2 FVKESK. CDR3 length: 21 residues. The CDR3 bases are TGTGCCAGCAGCCAAACTTTCCCGGGACAGGGTACCGACCTACTTACCTACGAGCAGTACTTC. Its protein is CASSQTFPGQGTDLLTYEQYF.

A few counts support this clone. One end of the junction does not line up with germline, which may come from a read error. The rearrangement links TRBV9 to TRBJ2-4; D gene uncertain. The germline gives CDR1 SGDLS, CDR2 YYNGEE. The CDR3 length is 11 residues. The CDR3 sequence is CASSLYVEWHF. The CDR3 nucleotides are TGTGCCAGCAGCCTTTATGTCGAATGGCACTTC. Combining the CDR3 with reference TRBV9 and TRBJ2-4 gives the whole variable domain DSGVTQTPKHLITATGQRVTLRCSPRSGDLSVYWYQQSLDQGLQFLIQYYNGEERAKGNILERFSAQQFPDLHSELNLSSLELGDSALYFCASSLYVEWHFGAGTRLSVL.

This clone is a singleton in its sample. This chain connects TRBV3-1 (or the pseudogene TRBV3-2) to TRBJ1-5, with TRBD1 as a possible D gene (6 bases). This CDR3 is built from 13 residues. CDR1 is LGHDT and CDR2 is YNNKEL in the germline V gene (reference sequence). The V end lost 4 bases, the J end lost 5 bases, and 9 bases lay between the germline ends. In DNA, the CDR3 is TGTGCCAGCAGCCGATACAGGGATCAGCCCCAGCATTTT. Its protein product is CASSRYRDQPQHF.